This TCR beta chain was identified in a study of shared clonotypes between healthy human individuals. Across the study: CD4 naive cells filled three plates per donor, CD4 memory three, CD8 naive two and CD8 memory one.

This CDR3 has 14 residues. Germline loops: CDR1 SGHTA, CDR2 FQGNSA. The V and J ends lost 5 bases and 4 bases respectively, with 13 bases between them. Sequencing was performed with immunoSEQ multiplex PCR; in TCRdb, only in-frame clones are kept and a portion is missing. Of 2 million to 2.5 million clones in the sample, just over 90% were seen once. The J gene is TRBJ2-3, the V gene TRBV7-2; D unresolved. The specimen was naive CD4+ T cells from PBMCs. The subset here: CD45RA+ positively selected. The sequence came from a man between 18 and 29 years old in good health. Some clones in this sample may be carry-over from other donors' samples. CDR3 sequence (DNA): TGTGCCAGCAGCACACAAGTAAGCGCAGATACGCAGTATTTT. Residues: CASSTQVSADTQYF.